This entry features one TCR beta chain sequence. Its antigen has not been determined. Base qualities are not at hand, and no much larger clone is one base apart. Systemically healthy Caucasian individuals from Russia, about 38 in total and aged roughly 6 to 100 years, were included as donors. Approximately 9.3 milliliters of peripheral blood were collected from each donor into EDTA-treated Vacutainer tubes. PBMCs were isolated by Ficoll-Paque density-gradient centrifugation, with at least 7 million obtained per sample. Total RNA was extracted from PBMCs with Trizol reagent, with at least 6 micrograms obtained per sample. For every donor, an aliquot of PBMCs went through flow cytometry to measure the percentages of naive CD45RAhigh/CD27high T cells. The library was obtained by 5' RACE. Sequencing took place on an Illumina HiSeq 2500. A second PCR of about 6 to 12 cycles was performed with a sample-barcoded 5' primer and a J-beta primer mix. Each TCR beta cDNA molecule received a unique molecular identifier from a template-switch 5' adaptor carrying 12 random nucleotides. At least 3 million CDR3-containing paired-end reads were obtained from each sample. First-strand cDNA was synthesized from all RNA with the Mint cDNA synthesis kit, primed by a TRBC-specific oligonucleotide. All cDNA was treated with uracil-DNA glycosylase and then went through a first 18-cycle PCR with the universal primers M1SS and BC2_uni_R. The study's own analysis went as follows. For normalization, 1 million high-quality reads, each with a distinct molecular identifier, were randomly selected from each sample. Reads with shared molecular identifiers were discarded instead of being binned into consensus sequences. CDR3 identification, clonotype clustering and error correction used MiTCR with a Q25 quality threshold and the strictest error-elimination algorithm. A nonparametric unseen species model using Euler transformation provided a lower-bound estimate of total TCR beta diversity. TCRdb handled the public reads itself, with Q25 trimming in fastp and clone calling in MiXCR, and kept productive beta chains. Every CDR3 protein is listed once, alongside the most common genes and DNA of its rows. Clone size and V and J calls follow TCRdb, not the original study. Counted in this sample were hundreds of thousands of distinct CDR3 sequences; more than 20% of them appeared once. The ten largest clonotypes hold just under 9.5% of the sample.

The sample is drawn from a study of blood T cells in healthy people across ages (dated by TCRdb to 2013 to 2016). Regarding the research as a whole: In model experiments, template switching captured roughly one uniquely barcoded TCR beta cDNA molecule for every two T cells. Using deep sequencing normalized with unique cDNA molecular identifiers, the study measured how TCR beta repertoire diversity changes with age. Donors were grouped into four age groups: young (average roughly 17 years), middle-aged (roughly 37), aged (about 60) and long-lived (over 80). For two donors (one aged 18 to 30 and one aged 80 or older), the study analyzed two additional independent replicas of 1 million unique cDNA reads from the same blood draw.

The full study reports these points: Observed TCR beta diversity correlated strongly with the percentage of naive T cells measured by flow cytometry. Because the CMV infection status of the donors was unknown, age-related changes in expanded clonotypes may potentially have been confounded. As age increased, observed TCR beta diversity per million T cells dropped in a roughly linear way, and a significant reduction was already evident by age about 40. Compared with the aged group, the long-lived group had more naive CD4+ T cells, fewer expanded clones and increased TCR diversity, a pattern suggesting age selection. Estimates of total diversity based on one million sequenced T cells were considered lower bounds and underestimates. Bulk unsorted PBMC profiling prevented conclusive comparison of naive and antigen-experienced compartments.

In addition, the sample was reused for a study of T cells of mothers and their children. Taken from the second paper: Nine systemically healthy Caucasian individuals, comprising three mothers and their six children, were included as donors. cDNA synthesis used all of the extracted RNA, with about 1.5 ug of RNA in each 15 ul reaction. In the second PCR, the M1S primer added sample barcodes and 2-4 random nucleotides. More than 8 million TCR beta CDR3 reads were obtained from each mother, and approximately 3 million reads were obtained from each child. Thymic selection similarly shapes TCR recombination output in related and unrelated pairs, with minor effect from inherited differences. Normalized repertoire overlap was always found to be slightly, but never significantly, higher in related mother-child pairs than in unrelated mother-child pairs. No persistent microchimeric T cell clones were found, with a detection sensitivity of approximately 110 clones per million clonotypes. The study used deep NGS to compare TCR beta repertoires of mothers and children, seeking features distinguishing related mother-child pairs from unrelated individuals. On average, the children were roughly 10 +/- 4 years old, while the mothers were 40 +/- 4 years old. After adapters were ligated using NEBNext reagents, the libraries underwent 100+100 nt paired-end sequencing on an Illumina HiSeq 2000. To avoid cross-contamination, the mother libraries and the child libraries were prepared a month apart and sequenced in separate runs. For each donor, somewhere between about 500,000 and 2,000,000 distinct TCR beta clonotypes were identified. Naive TCR beta clonotypes were estimated from low-frequency clonotypes matched to each donor's FACS-determined naive share, without sorting.

The specimen sequenced was blood. This clonotype was sampled from a boy aged 5 to 17 in good health.

The CDR3 sequence is CASSEGTWETQYF. The DNA sequence reads TGTGCCAGCAGTGAGGGGACCTGGGAGACCCAGTACTTC. The V and J genes are TRBV2 and TRBJ2-5; the D gene cannot be resolved beyond TRBD1 or TRBD2, each matching 5 bases. Inclusive of the bounding cysteine and phenylalanine, the CDR3 is 13 residues long. Only the CDR3 portion is preserved as DNA: 39 bases, with reading frame beginning at the first base. Trimming costs V 3 bases and J 5 bases, and their ends lie 10 bases apart. CDR1 and CDR2 are read off the germline V gene as SNHLY and FYNNEI.